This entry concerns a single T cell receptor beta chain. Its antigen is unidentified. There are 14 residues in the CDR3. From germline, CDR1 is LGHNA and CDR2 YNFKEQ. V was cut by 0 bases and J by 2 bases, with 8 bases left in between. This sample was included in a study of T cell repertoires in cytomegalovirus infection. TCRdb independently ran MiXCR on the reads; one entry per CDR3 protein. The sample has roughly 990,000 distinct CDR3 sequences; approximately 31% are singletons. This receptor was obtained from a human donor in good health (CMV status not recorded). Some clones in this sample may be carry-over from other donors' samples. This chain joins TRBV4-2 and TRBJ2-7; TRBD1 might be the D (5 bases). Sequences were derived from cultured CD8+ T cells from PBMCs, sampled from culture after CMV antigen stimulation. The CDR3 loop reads CASSQEQVAYEQYF. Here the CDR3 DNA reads TGTGCCAGCAGCCAAGAACAGGTAGCCTACGAGCAGTACTTC.